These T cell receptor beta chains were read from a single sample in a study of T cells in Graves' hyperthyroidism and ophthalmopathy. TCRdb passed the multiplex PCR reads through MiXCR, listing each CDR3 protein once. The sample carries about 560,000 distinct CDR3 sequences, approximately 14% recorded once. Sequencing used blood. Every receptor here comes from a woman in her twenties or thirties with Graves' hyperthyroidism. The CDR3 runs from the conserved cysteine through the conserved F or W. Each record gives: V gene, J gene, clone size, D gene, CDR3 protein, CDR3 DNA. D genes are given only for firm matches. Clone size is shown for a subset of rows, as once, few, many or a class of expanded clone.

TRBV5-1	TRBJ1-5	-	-	CASSSDTGQPARGPQHF	TGCGCCAGCAGTTCGGATACCGGACAGCCCGCGCGAGGGCCCCAGCATTTT
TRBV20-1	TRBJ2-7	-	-	CSARLTFYSYEQYF	TGCAGTGCTAGACTAACCTTCTACTCCTACGAGCAGTACTTC
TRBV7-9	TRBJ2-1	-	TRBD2	CASSPTRDKRELPYEQFF	TGTGCCAGCAGCCCTACTAGGGATAAGCGGGAGCTCCCCTACGAGCAGTTCTTC
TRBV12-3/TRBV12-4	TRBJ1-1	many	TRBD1	CASSLAQGEGTEAFF	TGTGCCAGCAGTTTAGCGCAGGGGGAGGGCACTGAAGCTTTCTTT
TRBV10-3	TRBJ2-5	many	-	CAISVGRGAQETQYF	TGTGCCATCAGTGTCGGAAGAGGGGCCCAAGAGACCCAGTACTTC
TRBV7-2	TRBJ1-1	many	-	CASSLDPWGLGTEAFF	TGTGCCAGCAGCTTAGACCCATGGGGGCTGGGGACTGAAGCTTTCTTT
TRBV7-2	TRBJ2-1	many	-	CASLPPRAYNEQFF	TGTGCCAGCCTCCCCCCCAGGGCTTACAATGAGCAGTTCTTC
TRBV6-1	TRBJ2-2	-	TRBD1	CASGRTTGGSGELFF	TGTGCCAGCGGACGAACGACAGGGGGCTCCGGGGAGCTGTTTTTT
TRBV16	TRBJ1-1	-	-	CASSQSVGPEGTEAFF	TGTGCCAGCAGCCAATCAGTAGGGCCCGAAGGCACTGAAGCTTTCTTT
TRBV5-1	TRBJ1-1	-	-	CASSLVGHTNTEAFF	TGCGCCAGCAGCTTGGTTGGACACACGAACACTGAAGCTTTCTTT
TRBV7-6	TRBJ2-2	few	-	CASSPSPAEANTGELFF	TGTGCCAGCAGCCCCTCCCCAGCGGAGGCGAACACCGGGGAGCTGTTTTTT
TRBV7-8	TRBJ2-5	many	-	CASSQIDGTQYF	TGTGCCAGCAGCCAGATCGACGGGACCCAGTACTTC
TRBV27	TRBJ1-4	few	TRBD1	CASIVTGTGRSEKLFF	TGTGCCAGCATCGTCACCGGGACAGGGAGAAGTGAAAAACTGTTTTTT
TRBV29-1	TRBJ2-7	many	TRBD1	CSGSTGTGGSEQYF	TGCAGTGGTTCAACCGGGACAGGGGGATCGGAGCAGTACTTC
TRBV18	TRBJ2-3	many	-	CASSLRHVDTDTQYF	TGTGCCAGCTCCCTCCGACACGTTGACACAGATACGCAGTATTTT
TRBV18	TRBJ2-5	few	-	CASSPADRSPGETQYF	TGTGCCAGCTCACCAGCCGACAGGTCTCCGGGAGAGACCCAGTACTTC
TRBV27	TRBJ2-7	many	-	CASSFTGLTYEQYF	TGTGCCAGCAGTTTTACCGGGCTAACCTACGAGCAGTACTTC
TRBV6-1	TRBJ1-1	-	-	CASVSGVLEAFF	TGTGCCAGCGTATCGGGCGTACTTGAAGCTTTCTTT
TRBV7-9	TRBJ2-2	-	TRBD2	CASGLTSGRANTGELFF	TGTGCCAGCGGCTTGACTAGCGGGAGAGCGAACACCGGGGAGCTGTTTTTT
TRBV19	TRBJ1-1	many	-	CASSISDTNTEAFF	TGTGCCAGTAGTATATCTGACACAAACACTGAAGCTTTCTTT
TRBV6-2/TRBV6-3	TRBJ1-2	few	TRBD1	CASTRTGQGYDGYTF	TGTGCCAGCACTAGAACGGGACAGGGGTACGATGGCTACACCTTC
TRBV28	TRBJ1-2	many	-	CASSYPTGRNYGYTF	TGTGCCAGCAGTTACCCCACGGGACGGAACTATGGCTACACCTTC
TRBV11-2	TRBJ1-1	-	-	CASSSPGRGNTEAFF	TGTGCCAGCAGCTCTCCGGGAAGAGGGAACACTGAAGCTTTCTTT
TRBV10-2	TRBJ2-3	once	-	CASSDLIAEGADTQYF	TGCGCCAGCAGTGACTTAATAGCGGAAGGAGCAGATACGCAGTATTTT
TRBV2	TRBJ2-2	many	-	CASSVAPLNTGELFF	TGTGCCAGCAGTGTGGCCCCCCTGAACACCGGGGAGCTGTTTTTT
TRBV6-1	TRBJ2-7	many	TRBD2	CASSSTGLAGYEQYF	TGTGCCAGCAGTTCTACGGGACTAGCGGGTTACGAGCAGTACTTC
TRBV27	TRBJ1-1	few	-	CASSSSGHLNTEAFF	TGTGCCAGCAGCTCATCGGGACACCTGAACACTGAAGCTTTCTTT
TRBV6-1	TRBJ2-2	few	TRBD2	CASSSGLAPGELFF	TGTGCCAGCAGTTCCGGACTAGCACCCGGGGAGCTGTTTTTT
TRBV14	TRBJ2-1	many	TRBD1	CASSPHRDRVNEQFF	TGTGCCAGCAGCCCACACCGGGACAGGGTCAATGAGCAGTTCTTC
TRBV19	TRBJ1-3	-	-	CASRLGSSGDTIYF	TGTGCCAGTCGTCTCGGGAGCTCTGGAGACACCATATATTTT
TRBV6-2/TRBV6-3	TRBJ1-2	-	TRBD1	CASSYPRQGNYGYTF	TGTGCCAGCAGTTACCCCCGACAGGGGAACTATGGCTACACCTTC
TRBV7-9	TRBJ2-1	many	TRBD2	CASSSLAPQSHRGEQFF	TGTGCCAGCAGCTCACTAGCGCCCCAGTCTCACCGAGGTGAGCAGTTCTTC
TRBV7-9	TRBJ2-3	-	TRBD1	CASSYTGDAQYF	TGTGCCAGCAGCTATACAGGGGACGCGCAGTATTTT
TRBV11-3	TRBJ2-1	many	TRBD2	CASSLRTSLDNEQFF	TGTGCCAGCAGCCTGCGGACTAGTCTGGACAATGAGCAGTTCTTC
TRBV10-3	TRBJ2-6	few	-	CAIGYSGANVLTF	TGTGCCATTGGGTACTCTGGGGCCAACGTCCTGACTTTC
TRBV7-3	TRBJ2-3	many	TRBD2	CASSLGLAGSTDTQYF	TGTGCCAGCAGCTTAGGCCTAGCGGGGAGCACAGATACGCAGTATTTT
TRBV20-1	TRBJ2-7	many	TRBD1	CSARRGQGALREQYF	TGCAGTGCTAGACGTGGACAGGGGGCTCTACGGGAGCAGTACTTC
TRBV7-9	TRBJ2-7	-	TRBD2	CASSSGLAGDTYEQYF	TGTGCCAGCAGCTCGGGACTAGCGGGTGACACCTACGAGCAGTACTTC
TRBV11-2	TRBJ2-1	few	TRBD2	CASSLSTSGRNEQFF	TGTGCCAGCAGCTTGTCGACTAGCGGGAGGAATGAGCAGTTCTTC
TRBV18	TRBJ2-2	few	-	CASTRRPQNTGELFF	TGTGCCAGCACACGCAGGCCGCAGAACACCGGGGAGCTGTTTTTT
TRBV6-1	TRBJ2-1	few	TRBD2	CASSVQTGGLAWQFF	TGTGCCAGCAGTGTCCAAACCGGGGGACTAGCATGGCAGTTCTTC
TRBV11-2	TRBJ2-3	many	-	CASSLLPGSRTDTQYF	TGTGCCAGCAGCTTACTGCCAGGGTCGCGCACAGATACGCAGTATTTT
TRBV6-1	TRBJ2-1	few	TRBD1	CASGGTGGAYNEQFF	TGTGCCAGCGGAGGGACAGGGGGCGCCTACAATGAGCAGTTCTTC
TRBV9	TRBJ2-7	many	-	CASSVEPTYEQYF	TGTGCCAGCAGCGTAGAACCGACCTACGAGCAGTACTTC
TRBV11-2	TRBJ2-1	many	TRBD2	CASSLEKTSLGYEQFF	TGTGCCAGCAGCTTAGAAAAGACTAGCCTTGGCTATGAGCAGTTCTTC
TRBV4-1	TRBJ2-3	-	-	CASSQSPTGADTQYF	TGCGCCAGCAGCCAGAGTCCCACGGGAGCAGATACGCAGTATTTT
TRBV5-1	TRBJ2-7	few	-	CASSLGGYGQYF	TGCGCCAGCAGCTTAGGGGGTTACGGGCAGTACTTC
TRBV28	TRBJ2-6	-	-	CASSLGGADAISGANVLTF	TGTGCCAGCAGTTTAGGGGGAGCCGACGCAATCTCTGGGGCCAACGTCCTGACTTTC
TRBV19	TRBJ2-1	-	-	CASTREASYNEQFF	TGTGCCAGCACAAGGGAGGCCTCCTACAATGAGCAGTTCTTC
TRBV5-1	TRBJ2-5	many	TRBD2	CASSLVVAGGGETQYF	TGCGCCAGCAGCTTGGTGGTAGCGGGAGGAGGAGAGACCCAGTACTTC
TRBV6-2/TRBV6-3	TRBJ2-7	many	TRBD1	CATGQGVYEQYF	TGTGCCACAGGACAGGGAGTCTACGAGCAGTACTTC
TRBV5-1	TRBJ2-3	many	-	CASSAGLSSTDTQYF	TGCGCCAGCAGCGCCGGACTTTCTAGCACAGATACGCAGTATTTT
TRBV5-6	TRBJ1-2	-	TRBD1	CASRPPGQVSYGYTF	TGTGCCAGCAGACCCCCGGGACAGGTTTCCTATGGCTACACCTTC
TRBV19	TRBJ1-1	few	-	CASITPRGTEAFF	TGTGCCAGTATTACACCGAGAGGGACTGAAGCTTTCTTT
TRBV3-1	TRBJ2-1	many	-	CASSQGIAKQFF	TGTGCCAGCAGCCAAGGAATAGCTAAGCAGTTCTTC
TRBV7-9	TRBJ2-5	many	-	CASSSGEAGETQYF	TGTGCCAGCAGCTCAGGAGAAGCAGGGGAGACCCAGTACTTC
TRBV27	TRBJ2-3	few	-	CASSLVFTDTQYF	TGTGCCAGCAGTTTGGTATTCACAGATACGCAGTATTTT
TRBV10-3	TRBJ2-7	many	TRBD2	CAISEDSGTSDEQYF	TGTGCCATCAGTGAGGACTCCGGGACTAGCGACGAGCAGTACTTC